This T cell receptor (beta chain) comes out of a study of Graves' ophthalmopathy and Graves' hyperthyroidism. In this sample, this clonotype turned up many times. Amplification of TCR beta CDR3 regions used RNA transcripts. The workflow started with a first-round RT-PCR run with HTBI primers and then moved on to a second-round multiplex PCR. A single record per CDR3 protein comes from TCRdb applying MiXCR to the multiplex PCR reads. Among about half a million distinct CDR3 sequences listed, around an eighth were seen once. V was pared by 2 bases and J by 3 bases, with 16 bases between. The germline V gene has CDR1 SEHNR and CDR2 FQNEAQ (reference sequence). The CDR3 runs 16 residues. If patients had other autoimmune diseases, uncontrolled infections, pregnancy or lactation, they were excluded.

This chain uses TRBV7-9 with TRBJ2-5; no clear D. Input material: blood. The source is a woman aged 25 to 39 with Graves' ophthalmopathy. The DNA of the CDR3 is TGTGCCAGCAGCTTAATCCGGCCTCATCTGGAAGAGACCCAGTACTTC. Protein: CASSLIRPHLEETQYF. The full variable domain, in which reference TRBV7-9 and TRBJ2-5 provide the parts outside the CDR3, is DTGVSQNPRHKITKRGQNVTFRCDPISEHNRLYWYRQTLGQGPEFLTYFQNEAQLEKSRLLSDRFSAERPKGSFSTLEIQRTEQGDSAMYLCASSLIRPHLEETQYFGPGTRLLVL.